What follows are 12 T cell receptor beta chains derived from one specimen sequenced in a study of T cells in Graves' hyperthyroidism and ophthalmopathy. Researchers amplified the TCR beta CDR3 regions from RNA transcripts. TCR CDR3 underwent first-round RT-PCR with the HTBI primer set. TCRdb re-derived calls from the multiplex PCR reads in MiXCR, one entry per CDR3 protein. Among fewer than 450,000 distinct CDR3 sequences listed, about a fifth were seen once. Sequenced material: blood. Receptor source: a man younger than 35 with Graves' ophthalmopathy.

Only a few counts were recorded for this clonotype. The CDR3 nucleotides read TGTGCCAGCAGTCAACAGGGGCTCGGTGGAAACACCATATATTTT. Translating gives CASSQQGLGGNTIYF. J is TRBJ1-3 and V is TRBV27, with 7 nucleotides matching TRBD1. The CDR3 contains 15 residues. Trimming took 5 bases from V and 3 from J; bases not matched to a gene: 7. Germline values: CDR1 MNHEY, CDR2 SMNVEV (reference sequence).

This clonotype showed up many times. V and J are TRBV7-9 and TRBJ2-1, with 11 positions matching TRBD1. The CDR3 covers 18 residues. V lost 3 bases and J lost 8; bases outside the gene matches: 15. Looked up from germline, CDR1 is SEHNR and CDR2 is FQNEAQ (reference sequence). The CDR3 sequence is CASSFFGWSGQGADEQFF. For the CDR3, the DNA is TGTGCCAGCAGCTTTTTTGGGTGGTCAGGACAGGGGGCTGATGAGCAGTTCTTC.

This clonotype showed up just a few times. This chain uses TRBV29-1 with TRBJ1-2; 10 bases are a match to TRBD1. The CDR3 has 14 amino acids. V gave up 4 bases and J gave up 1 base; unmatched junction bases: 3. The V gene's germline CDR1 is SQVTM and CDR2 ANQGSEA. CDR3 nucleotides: TGCAGCGTTGCCGGGACAGGGGATAACTATGGCTACACCTTC. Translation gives CSVAGTGDNYGYTF.

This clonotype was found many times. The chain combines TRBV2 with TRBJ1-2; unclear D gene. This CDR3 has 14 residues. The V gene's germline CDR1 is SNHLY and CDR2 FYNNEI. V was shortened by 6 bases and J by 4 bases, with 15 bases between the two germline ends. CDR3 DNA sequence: TGTGCCAGCAGGGGCGTCGTCAGCCTCTATGGCTACACCTTC. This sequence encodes CASRGVVSLYGYTF.

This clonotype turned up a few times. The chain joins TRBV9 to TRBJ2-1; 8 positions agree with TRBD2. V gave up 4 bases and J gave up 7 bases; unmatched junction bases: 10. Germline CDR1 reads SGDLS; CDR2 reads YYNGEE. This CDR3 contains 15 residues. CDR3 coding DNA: TGTGCCAGCAGCACACGGGGGGGCGGTTGGAATGAGCAGTTCTTC. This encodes CASSTRGGGWNEQFF.

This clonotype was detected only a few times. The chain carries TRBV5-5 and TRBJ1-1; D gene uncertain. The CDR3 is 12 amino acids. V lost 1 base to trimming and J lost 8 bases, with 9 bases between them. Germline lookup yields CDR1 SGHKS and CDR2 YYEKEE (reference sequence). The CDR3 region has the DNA TGTGCCAGCAGCTTGTCAAGGACCGAAGCTTTCTTT. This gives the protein CASSLSRTEAFF.

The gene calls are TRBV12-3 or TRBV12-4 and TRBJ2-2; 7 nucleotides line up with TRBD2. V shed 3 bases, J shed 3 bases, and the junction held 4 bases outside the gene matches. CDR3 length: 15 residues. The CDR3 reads CASSLRGTDTGELFF. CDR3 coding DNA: TGTGCCAGCAGTTTGCGGGGGACCGACACCGGGGAGCTGTTTTTT.

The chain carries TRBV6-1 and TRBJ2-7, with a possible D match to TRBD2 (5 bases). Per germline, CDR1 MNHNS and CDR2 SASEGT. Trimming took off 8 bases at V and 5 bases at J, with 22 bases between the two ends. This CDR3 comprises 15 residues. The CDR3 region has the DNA TGTGCCAGCCAGTCGGTTAGGGTAGCGATCGACGAGCAGTACTTC. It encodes CASQSVRVAIDEQYF.

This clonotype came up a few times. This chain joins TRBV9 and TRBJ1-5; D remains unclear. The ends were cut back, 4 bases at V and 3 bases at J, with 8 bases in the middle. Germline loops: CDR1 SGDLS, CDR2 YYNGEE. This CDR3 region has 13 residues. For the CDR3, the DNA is TGTGCCAGCAGCAACGGGGTCAATCAGCCCCAGCATTTT. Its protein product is CASSNGVNQPQHF.

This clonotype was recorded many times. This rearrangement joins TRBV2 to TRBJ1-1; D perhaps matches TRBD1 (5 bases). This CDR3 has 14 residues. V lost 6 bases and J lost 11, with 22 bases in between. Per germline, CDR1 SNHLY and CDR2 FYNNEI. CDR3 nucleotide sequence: TGTGCCAGCAGCCCAGATGGGGGGAGGGCCACGGCTTTCTTT. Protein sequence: CASSPDGGRATAFF.

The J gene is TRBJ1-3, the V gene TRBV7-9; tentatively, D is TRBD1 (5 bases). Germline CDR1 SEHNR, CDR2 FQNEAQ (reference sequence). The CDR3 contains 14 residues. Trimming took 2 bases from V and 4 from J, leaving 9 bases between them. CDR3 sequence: CASSLMWDGNTIYF. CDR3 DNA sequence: TGTGCCAGCAGCTTAATGTGGGACGGAAACACCATATATTTT.

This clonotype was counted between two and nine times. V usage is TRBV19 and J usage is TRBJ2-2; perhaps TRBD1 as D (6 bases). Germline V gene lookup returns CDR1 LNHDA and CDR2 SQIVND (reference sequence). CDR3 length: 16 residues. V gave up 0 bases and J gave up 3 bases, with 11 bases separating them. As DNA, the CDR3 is TGTGCCAGTAGTATAGAAGGGGGAAGGTACACCGGGGAGCTGTTTTTT. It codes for CASSIEGGRYTGELFF.